The subject of this entry is one T cell receptor (beta chain). This clonotype was seen ten or more times. It lacks a known antigen. No base quality information exists; no much larger clone differs at one position. The germline V gene specifies SGHTA as CDR1 and FQGNSA as CDR2. Relative to germline, V is 1 base shorter and J is 3 bases shorter, with 19 bases between their ends. The CDR3 covers 17 residues, taking in both the cysteine and the phenylalanine. Only the CDR3 DNA stays, 51 bases, in frame from base 1. This sample is part of a study of molecular identifiers for immune sequencing clone quantification (dated by TCRdb to the late 2010s). Background on the whole study: For a replicate experiment, RNA from around 20,000 or 100,000 naive CD8 T cells was divided into five aliquots, of which four were sequenced. CD8 T cells were used in a methods study to benchmark molecular-identifier clustering-based TCR repertoire sequencing (MIDCIRS) and TCR RNA copy counting.

Libraries of naive CD8 T cells were built from approximately 20,000 to 1,000,000 sorted cells, with 10%, 30% or 50% of the purified RNA used. Naive CD8 T cells were FACS-sorted as CD8+CD4-CCR7+CD45RA+ on a BD FACSAria II into RLT Plus buffer. Detection sensitivity was tested by spiking Jurkat RNA equal to some 11 TCR copies' worth into samples containing 20,000-1,000,000 naive CD8 T cells. Enrichment of CD8 T cells was performed with RosetteSep CD8+ T Cell Enrichment Cocktail and Ficoll-Paque, after which ACK red cell lysis was carried out. What the authors observed across the whole study: In CMV-specific effector cells, clones with more than 20 RNA copies accounted for over 97% of molecules, whereas in naive cells such clones accounted for under 1%. Highly expanded clone sizes could be underestimated if identical TCR molecules share a barcode. Spiked-in Jurkat TCR RNA equivalent to a single cell was reported to be detectable even among approximately 1.1 million naive CD8 T cells. When barcode sub-clustering was left out, chimeric consensus sequences inflated TCR diversity, with chimeras reaching as high as 47%. Naive libraries contained spiked-in Jurkat TCR RNA (more than 9 copies' worth), which is not part of the donor repertoire. Modeling indicated approximately 3.1 TCR RNA copies recovered per cell, compared with about ten by digital PCR, which implies a capture efficiency of 25% to 35%.

Library preparation used PCR. Sequencing relied on an Illumina HiSeq 4000. Bulk TCR libraries were made following a previously described method, with the TCR primers given in Table S5. The Qiagen AllPrep DNA/RNA kit was used to purify total RNA. Before analysis, reads from multiple sequencing runs of the same library were pooled. The original methods were these. Reads were retained only if the reads had an exact TCR constant sequence, and the retained reads were trimmed to 150 nt and grouped according to their 12-nt molecular barcodes. Reads within each barcode group were sub-clustered using a 15% Levenshtein threshold, and quality-weighted consensus sequences were constructed for each RNA molecule. Non-functional sequences were discarded, and so were lower-count sequences lying one edit away from another sequence. Based on fitting two negative binomial distributions, any barcode sub-cluster with under 20% of the maximum read count was discarded. TCRdb reanalyzed the raw reads on its own, using fastp at Q25 for trimming and MiXCR for clone calling, and kept in-frame beta chains. Each CDR3 protein gets just one entry, which takes the most common genes and DNA from the rows behind it. The V and J calls reflect TCRdb's pipeline rather than the authors' work. For this sample there are 63,000 or so distinct CDR3 sequences; less than 20% appear just once. The ten largest make up approximately 1.6% of the sample.

What was sequenced was naive CD8+ T cells from blood, with Jurkat cell RNA spiked in. The cell subset or site label corresponds to: FACS-sorted CD8+CD4-CCR7+CD45RA+ naive T cells. This clonotype originated in a human donor in good health. Some libraries in this study had Jurkat cell RNA spiked in. This chain joins TRBV7-2 to TRBJ2-7; TRBD2 is a weak D gene call, 6 bases matching. The CDR3 in this case is CASSLGRSEGFHYEQYF. DNA sequence: TGTGCCAGCAGCTTAGGGCGGTCGGAGGGGTTCCACTACGAGCAGTACTTC.